This TCR beta chain was recovered during a study of T cell repertoires in cytomegalovirus infection. Across the whole study: A matching HLA type, together with CMV infection, was signaled by public TCR beta signatures. General study findings and limits: Public TCR beta family frequency separated CMV-and-HLA carriers, including in an independent cohort.

Details on this clonotype: Antigen specificity is unknown.

The CDR3 is 13 residues long. Trimming shortened V by 1 base and J by 5 bases, and 7 bases separated the two germline ends. Germline V lookup: CDR1 KGHSH, CDR2 LQKENI. MiXCR, applied by TCRdb to the reads, yields one record per CDR3 protein. In the table there are around 430,000 distinct CDR3 sequences, more than 40% of which are singletons. The source of this sequence is a human donor in good health (CMV status not recorded). Some clones in this sample may be carry-over from other donors' samples. Here the sequenced sample was cultured PBMCs, taken from culture after CMV antigen stimulation. The chain recombines TRBV18 with TRBJ2-3; D is undetermined. In DNA form, the CDR3 reads TGTGCCAGCTCACCACGTTCGGGAGATACGCAGTATTTT. This gives the protein CASSPRSGDTQYF.